This T cell receptor (beta chain) derives from a study of cytotoxic CD8 clonotypes in ibrutinib-treated CLL. Study-level background: Response material was collected after a median 12 months of treatment, range 6 to 36. Productive templates per sample averaged roughly 230,000; productive rearrangements, 80,000 to 95,000.

The junction had 8 bases not matched to a gene; V was cut back by 1 base and J by 4 bases. This CDR3 is built from 16 residues. Germline V CDR1 and CDR2: SEHNR, FQNEAQ (reference sequence). Sequenced by immunoSEQ multiplex PCR; TCRdb stores in-frame clones only, minus some. The table lists about 140,000 clones, around 81% of them singletons, with 6.5% to 8% in the top ten. This sequence was found in a human donor with chronic lymphocytic leukemia. The sample in question was PBMCs, obtained after 36 months of ibrutinib treatment. This chain uses TRBV7-9 with TRBJ2-5; 8 nucleotides match TRBD1. The DNA of the CDR3 is TGTGCCAGCAGCTTAGTCGGACAGGGTGGAGGAGAGACCCAGTACTTC. It yields the protein CASSLVGQGGGETQYF. The whole variable domain, remainder taken from reference TRBV7-9 and TRBJ2-5, is DTGVSQNPRHKITKRGQNVTFRCDPISEHNRLYWYRQTLGQGPEFLTYFQNEAQLEKSRLLSDRFSAERPKGSFSTLEIQRTEQGDSAMYLCASSLVGQGGGETQYFGPGTRLLVL.